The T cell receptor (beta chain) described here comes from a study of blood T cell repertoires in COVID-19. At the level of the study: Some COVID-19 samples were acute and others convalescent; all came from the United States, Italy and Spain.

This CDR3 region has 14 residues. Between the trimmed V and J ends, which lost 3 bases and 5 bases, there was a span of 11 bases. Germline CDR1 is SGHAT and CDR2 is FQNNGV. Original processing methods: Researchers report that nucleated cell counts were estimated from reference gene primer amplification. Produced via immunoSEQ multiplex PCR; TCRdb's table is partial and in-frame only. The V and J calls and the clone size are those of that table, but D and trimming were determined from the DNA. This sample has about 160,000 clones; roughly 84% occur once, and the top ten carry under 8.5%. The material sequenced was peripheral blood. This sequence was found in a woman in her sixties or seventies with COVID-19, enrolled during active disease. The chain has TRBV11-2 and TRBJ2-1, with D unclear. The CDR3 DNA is TGTGCCAGCAGCTTGGGTTTAGCTAACAATGAGCAGTTCTTC. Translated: CASSLGLANNEQFF.